The rows below give T cell receptor beta chains drawn from one sample of a study of cytomegalovirus exposure and HLA in healthy donors. Measured with immunoSEQ multiplex PCR; TCRdb has only the in-frame clones, and not every one. The data contain 240,000 or so clones, 75% to 90% of them singletons. Sample: PBMCs. These receptors came from a woman aged 30 to 39 in good health and CMV-seropositive. Each CDR3 is given with its conserved first and last residue. Fields, in order: D gene, V gene, J gene, clone size, CDR3 DNA, CDR3 protein. D genes are given only for firm matches. The listing skips clone size in some rows; elsewhere it reads once, few, many or a size class.

D: TRBD2; V: TRBV11-2; J: TRBJ2-1; size: NA; DNA: TGTGCCAGCATCGGGGTGCGGGAGGGCCCTCCAGGTGAGCAGTTCTTC; CDR3: CASIGVREGPPGEQFF
D: NA; V: TRBV10-3; J: TRBJ2-5; size: NA; DNA: TGTGCCATCAGTGAGTCTAGCGGCAAAGAGACCCAGTACTTC; CDR3: CAISESSGKETQYF
D: NA; V: TRBV5-1; J: TRBJ2-2; size: few; DNA: TGCGCCAGCAGCTTGGGACAGAACACCGGGGAGCTGTTTTTT; CDR3: CASSLGQNTGELFF
D: TRBD2; V: TRBV27; J: TRBJ2-7; size: NA; DNA: TGTGCCAGCAGTTTATCAGGGCTAGCGGCCTACGAGCAGTACTTC; CDR3: CASSLSGLAAYEQYF
D: NA; V: TRBV27; J: TRBJ1-1; size: NA; DNA: TGTGCCAGCAGGTACGCGGGGGAGAACACTGAAGCTTTCTTT; CDR3: CASRYAGENTEAFF
D: NA; V: TRBV29-1; J: TRBJ2-2; size: NA; DNA: TGCAGCGTTGTCCACGGGTCCGGGGAGCTGTTTTTT; CDR3: CSVVHGSGELFF
D: TRBD2; V: TRBV7-9; J: TRBJ2-7; size: NA; DNA: TGTGCCAGCAGCTTAGATGGTCGTGGGAGGGCCTACGAGCAGTACTTC; CDR3: CASSLDGRGRAYEQYF
D: NA; V: TRBV5-1; J: TRBJ1-1; size: NA; DNA: TGCGCCAGCAGCTTTCAGGGGACCACTGAAGCTTTCTTT; CDR3: CASSFQGTTEAFF
D: NA; V: TRBV11-2; J: TRBJ2-7; size: NA; DNA: TGTGCCAGCAGTCCCCGAGGGGGGGGAGGAACTTACGAGCAGTACTTC; CDR3: CASSPRGGGGTYEQYF
D: NA; V: TRBV27; J: TRBJ1-3; size: NA; DNA: TGTGCCAGCAGTTCTATCACAGGAAGCTCTGGAAACACCATATATTTT; CDR3: CASSSITGSSGNTIYF
D: TRBD2; V: TRBV15; J: TRBJ2-1; size: once; DNA: TGTGCCACCAGCAGCGGCGGGAGGGCCCCCGATGAGCAGTTCTTC; CDR3: CATSSGGRAPDEQFF
D: NA; V: TRBV5-4; J: TRBJ2-7; size: once; DNA: TGTGCCAGTTACGAGGGATTAGAACCTACGGGCTACGAGCAGTACTTC; CDR3: CASYEGLEPTGYEQYF
D: NA; V: TRBV27; J: TRBJ1-5; size: NA; DNA: TGTGCCAGCAGTACACATAGCAATCAGCCCCAGCATTTT; CDR3: CASSTHSNQPQHF
D: NA; V: TRBV2; J: TRBJ1-5; size: NA; DNA: TGTGCCAGCAACCAGGGATGGGGCAATCAGCCCCAGCATTTT; CDR3: CASNQGWGNQPQHF
D: NA; V: TRBV29-1; J: TRBJ1-2; size: NA; DNA: TGCAGCGTCGTAGTAGGGGGGGAGGGCTACACCTTC; CDR3: CSVVVGGEGYTF
D: NA; V: TRBV27; J: TRBJ2-3; size: NA; DNA: TGTGCCAGCAGTCGACTAGACGGTTTTGGAGATACGCAGTATTTT; CDR3: CASSRLDGFGDTQYF
D: TRBD2; V: TRBV7-9; J: TRBJ2-3; size: NA; DNA: TGTGCCAGCAGCTCCAAAAGCGGGATGTGGACAGATACGCAGTATTTT; CDR3: CASSSKSGMWTDTQYF
D: TRBD2; V: TRBV5-8; J: TRBJ2-1; size: NA; DNA: TGTGCCAGCAGCACCCGACTAGCGGCCTCGGATGAGCAGTTCTTC; CDR3: CASSTRLAASDEQFF
D: NA; V: TRBV29-1; J: TRBJ1-2; size: NA; DNA: TGCAGCGTTGAAGTGGCAGACTCCCTCTATGGCTACACCTTC; CDR3: CSVEVADSLYGYTF
D: NA; V: TRBV19; J: TRBJ1-5; size: NA; DNA: TGTGCCAGTAGTATAGACCGTAGCACGGTCAATCAGCCCCAGCATTTT; CDR3: CASSIDRSTVNQPQHF
D: NA; V: TRBV2; J: TRBJ2-1; size: NA; DNA: TGTGCCAGCACCGGGGTTAGCTCCTACAATGAGCAGTTCTTC; CDR3: CASTGVSSYNEQFF
D: TRBD1; V: TRBV28; J: TRBJ2-3; size: NA; DNA: TGTGCCAGCAGTTTGATGTGGACAGGGGATAAGTCAGATACGCAGTATTTT; CDR3: CASSLMWTGDKSDTQYF